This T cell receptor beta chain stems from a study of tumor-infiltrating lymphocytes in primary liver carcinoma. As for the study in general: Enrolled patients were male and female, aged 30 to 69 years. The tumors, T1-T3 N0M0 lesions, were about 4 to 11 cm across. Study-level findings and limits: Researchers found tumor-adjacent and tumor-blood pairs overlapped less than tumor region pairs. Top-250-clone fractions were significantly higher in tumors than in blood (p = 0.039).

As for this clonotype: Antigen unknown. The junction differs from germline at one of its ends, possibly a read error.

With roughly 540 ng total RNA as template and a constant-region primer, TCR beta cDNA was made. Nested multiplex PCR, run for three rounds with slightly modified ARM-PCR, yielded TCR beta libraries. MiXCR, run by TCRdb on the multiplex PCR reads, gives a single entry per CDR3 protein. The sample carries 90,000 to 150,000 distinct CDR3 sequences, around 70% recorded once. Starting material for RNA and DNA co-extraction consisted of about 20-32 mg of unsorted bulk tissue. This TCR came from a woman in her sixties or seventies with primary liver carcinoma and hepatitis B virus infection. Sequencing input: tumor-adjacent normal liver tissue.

The CDR3, as DNA: TGTGCCAGCACTGGAAGCGGGAGGCTCCTGGCCAAAAACACTCAGTACTTC. Protein sequence: CASTGSGRLLAKNTQYF. The rearrangement links TRBV6-6 to TRBJ2-4, with 9 positions matching TRBD2. CDR1 and CDR2 from the germline V gene are MNHNY and SVGAGI (reference sequence). The CDR3 sequence is 17 residues long.